These 27 T cell receptor beta chains were all obtained from the same sample, sequenced in a study of blood T cells in healthy people across ages. Using a J-beta primer mix together with a sample-barcoded 5' primer, a second PCR was run for about 7 to 12 cycles. TCRdb re-called the 5' RACE reads with MiXCR, one entry per CDR3 protein. The data show under 1,100,000 distinct CDR3 sequences, almost 25% seen once. These data are also associated with another study on T cells of mothers and their children.

Material for sequencing was blood. The receptors derive from a girl aged 2 to 9 in good health.

J is TRBJ2-4 and V is TRBV9; D unclear. Trimming removed 4 bases from V and 0 bases from J, with 32 bases in between. The V gene's germline CDR1 is SGDLS and CDR2 YYNGEE. The CDR3 spans 22 residues. CDR3 bases: TGTGCCAGCAGCACGCAGTCCCACTTCTACACCCGCAAATTGCTAGCCAAAAACATTCAGTACTTC. Its protein is CASSTQSHFYTRKLLAKNIQYF.

V is TRBV29-1 and J is TRBJ2-5, with 8 bases fitting TRBD2. Near its end, the DNA agrees better with TRBJ2-1, so the J call may be wrong. The germline V gene has CDR1 SQVTM and CDR2 ANQGSEA. The CDR3 has 14 residues. The DNA of the CDR3 is TGCAGCGTTGCATACGGGGGGGCTGGGGATGAGCAGTTCTTC. The encoded protein is CSVAYGGAGDEQFF.

The genes are TRBV7-3 and TRBJ2-5; the D gene is possibly TRBD2 (6 bases). The J call could be wrong; TRBJ2-1 is a better fit for the DNA end. The germline V gene encodes CDR1 SGHTA and CDR2 FQGTGA. The CDR3 spans 13 residues. CDR3 DNA: TGTGCCAGCAGCTTACCGGGTTTGGGGGGACAGTTCTTC. This sequence encodes CASSLPGLGGQFF.

For this clonotype: A read error may produce the germline difference seen at one junction end. This rearrangement joins TRBV11-2 to TRBJ2-1; TRBD2 aligns across 14 bases. The germline V gene encodes CDR1 SGHAT and CDR2 FQNNGV. The CDR3 totals 16 residues. In DNA, the CDR3 is TGCGCCAGCAGCTTCTCTGGACTAGCGGGAGGTAATGAGCAGTTCTTC. Translating gives CASSFSGLAGGNEQFF.

This chain uses TRBV21-1 with TRBJ2-7; the table's D call, TRBD1, has no DNA check behind it. TRBV21-1 is labeled a pseudogene. The CDR3 consists of 14 residues. As DNA, the CDR3 is TGTGCCAGCAGCTACCGGGATCGGCTGTACGAGCAGTACTTC. Its protein is CASSYRDRLYEQYF.

The V and J genes are TRBV6-6 and TRBJ2-7; 10 bases are a match to TRBD1. Trimming at V came to 6 bases and at J to 4 bases, leaving 6 bases not matched to a gene. CDR1 and CDR2 from the germline V gene are MNHNY and SVGAGI (reference sequence). The CDR3 length is 14 residues. CDR3 region: CASRGTGEGYEQYF. The CDR3, as DNA: TGTGCCAGCAGAGGGACAGGGGAGGGTTACGAGCAGTACTTC.

The chain employs TRBV6-1 and TRBJ2-5, with D perhaps matching TRBD1 (6 bases). CDR3 length equals 17 residues. The germline V gene has CDR1 MNHNS and CDR2 SASEGT. V lost 7 bases, J lost 3 bases, and 24 bases lay in between. The CDR3 sequence: CASNPGQTSKPEETQYF. The CDR3 DNA sequence: TGTGCCAGCAATCCCGGACAGACGTCAAAACCGGAAGAGACCCAGTACTTC.

J is TRBJ2-2 and V is TRBV12-3 or TRBV12-4; 12 bases match TRBD2. Trimming took 6 bases from V and 5 from J; bases not matched to a gene: 10. The CDR3 length is 17 residues. As DNA, the CDR3 is TGTGCCAGCAGCCCAAACCCCGGGACTAGCGGGACCGGGGAGCTGTTTTTT. Its translation is CASSPNPGTSGTGELFF.

V gene TRBV5-1 combines with J gene TRBJ2-7, with unresolved D. Per germline, CDR1 SGHRS and CDR2 YFSETQ. V was cut by 4 bases and J by 2 bases, with 16 bases left in between. The CDR3 is 15 residues long. The CDR3 region has the DNA TGCGCCAGCAGCCCGGCCCCAGGATCGGCCTACGAGCAGTACTTC. Encoded protein: CASSPAPGSAYEQYF.

J is TRBJ1-2 and V is TRBV20-1; D not certain. Germline V gives CDR1 DFQATT, CDR2 SNEGSKA (reference sequence). The CDR3 has 12 amino acids. V dropped 1 base and J dropped 8 bases, with 11 bases sitting between them. The CDR3 DNA sequence: TGCAGTGCTAGAGCCCGGGTAGGAGGCTACACCTTC. This encodes CSARARVGGYTF.

This clonotype was observed at least ten times. This chain joins TRBV7-3 and TRBJ2-3, with a weak D call TRBD2 (7 bases). The germline V gene has CDR1 SGHTA and CDR2 FQGTGA. V lost 5 bases and J 0 bases, leaving 15 bases between the germline ends. CDR3 length: 16 residues. CDR3 protein: CASSIAGATSTDTQYF. DNA of the CDR3: TGTGCCAGCAGCATCGCGGGGGCGACTAGCACAGATACGCAGTATTTT.

This clonotype was seen a handful of times. The V call is TRBV20-1, the J call TRBJ2-7; 9 bases map to TRBD1. Looked up from germline, CDR1 is DFQATT and CDR2 is SNEGSKA (reference sequence). The CDR3 length is 13 residues. The J segment lost 2 bases and the V segment lost 5 bases, leaving 4 bases of the junction unmatched. The chain's CDR3 is CSAAGTGTYEQYF. CDR3 nucleotides: TGCAGTGCTGCCGGGACAGGGACCTACGAGCAGTACTTC.

The gene calls are TRBV29-1 and TRBJ2-5, with 10 bases fitting TRBD2. From germline, CDR1 is SQVTM and CDR2 ANQGSEA. V trimming: 3 bases; J trimming: 5 bases; junction bases outside the gene matches: 9. The CDR3 totals 15 residues. CDR3 in amino acids: CSVESGGASRETQYF. CDR3 DNA: TGCAGCGTTGAGAGCGGGGGGGCCTCGAGGGAGACCCAGTACTTC.

This sequence joins TRBV12-3 or TRBV12-4 and TRBJ2-5; maybe TRBD2 (6 bases). The CDR3 is 12 amino acids. Trimming took 5 bases from V and 11 from J, leaving 15 bases between them. CDR3 protein: CASSRTGGQQYF. DNA of the CDR3: TGTGCCAGCAGTCGCACCGGGGGTCAACAGTACTTC.

The chain combines TRBV11-3 with TRBJ1-1, with unresolved D. Trimming pared 4 bases from V and 2 bases from J, leaving 11 bases between. This CDR3 spans 14 amino acids. Germline CDR1 reads SGHNT; CDR2 reads YENEEA. CDR3 residues: CASSSGRYNTEAFF. CDR3 coding DNA: TGTGCCAGCAGCTCCGGACGATATAACACTGAAGCTTTCTTT.

The chain combines TRBV18 with TRBJ2-1; tentative D call: TRBD2 (5 bases). V lost 4 bases and J lost 6, with 16 bases in between. CDR1 is KGHSH, CDR2 LQKENI, per germline. The CDR3 runs to 15 residues. CDR3 sequence (DNA): TGTGCCAGCTCACGTACTAGTAGTTTGGGCAATGAGCAGTTCTTC. Amino acids: CASSRTSSLGNEQFF.

This clonotype came up a few times. V is TRBV4-1 and J is TRBJ2-7; D might be TRBD2 (5 bases). Germline V CDR1 and CDR2: MGHRA, YSYEKL. V lost 5 bases, J lost 3 bases, and 14 bases lay in between. CDR3 length equals 14 residues. This CDR3 is CASSERESDYEQYF. The CDR3 nucleotides read TGCGCCAGCAGCGAACGGGAAAGCGACTACGAGCAGTACTTC.

This clonotype was seen a handful of times. This chain joins TRBV25-1 and TRBJ2-2, with no clear D. Per the germline V gene, CDR1 is MGHDK and CDR2 is SYGVNS. The CDR3 runs 12 residues. V lost 4 bases to trimming and J lost 4 bases, with 4 bases between them. The CDR3, as DNA: TGTGCCAGCAGTGTGACCACCGGGGAGCTGTTTTTT. This gives the protein CASSVTTGELFF.

The chain carries TRBV12-3 or TRBV12-4 and TRBJ1-1, with D maybe TRBD1 (6 bases). V dropped 10 bases and J dropped 5 bases, with 20 bases sitting between them. This CDR3 has 14 amino acids. The CDR3 spells CATTGPVRGTEAFF. The CDR3 DNA reads as TGTGCCACTACAGGGCCCGTAAGAGGAACTGAAGCTTTCTTT.

There are a few counts of this clonotype. The chain employs TRBV5-1 and TRBJ1-1; 8 bases fit TRBD1. From germline, CDR1 is SGHRS and CDR2 YFSETQ. With 4 bases clipped from V and 11 bases from J, the junction kept 7 bases outside the gene matches. The CDR3 extends over 12 amino acids. CDR3: CASSVQGVEAFF. CDR3 DNA sequence: TGCGCCAGCAGCGTACAGGGGGTTGAGGCTTTCTTT.

This clonotype has more than one count but fewer than ten. The chain uses TRBV7-2 and TRBJ2-7; TRBD2 matches 8 bases. There are 18 residues in the CDR3. The germline V gene has CDR1 SGHTA and CDR2 FQGNSA. The trim removed 2 bases at V and 3 bases at J, leaving 15 bases unmatched. CDR3 in DNA: TGTGCCAGCAGCTTAATCGGTGGCAACGGGGGGGTGCGCTACGAGCAGTACTTC. It encodes CASSLIGGNGGVRYEQYF.

The chain has TRBV20-1 and TRBJ2-2; weak D call: TRBD2 (6 bases). The CDR3 has 13 amino acids. Germline-derived CDR1 and CDR2 are DFQATT and SNEGSKA (reference sequence). Trimming left V 3 bases short and J 4 bases short, with 9 bases between. CDR3 coding DNA: TGCAGTGCTAGGACTAGACCCACCGGGGAGCTGTTTTTT. Residues: CSARTRPTGELFF.

This clonotype was seen only a few times. The genes are TRBV20-1 and TRBJ2-1; possibly TRBD2 for D (5 bases). The tail of the sequence fits TRBJ2-5 better, so the J call may be wrong. CDR3 length equals 13 residues. Per germline, CDR1 DFQATT and CDR2 SNEGSKA (reference sequence). CDR3 sequence (DNA): TGCAGTGCTAGAGAGATAGCGAGAGAGACCCAGTACTTC. The encoded protein is CSAREIARETQYF.

V gene TRBV20-1 combines with J gene TRBJ2-1; 12 nucleotides align to TRBD2. The germline gives CDR1 DFQATT, CDR2 SNEGSKA (reference sequence). CDR3 length: 16 residues. V lost 6 bases and J lost 7; bases outside the gene matches: 13. CDR3 in amino acids: CSAAPTSGGIVNEQFF. The CDR3 DNA sequence: TGCAGTGCCGCCCCTACTAGCGGGGGGATAGTAAATGAGCAGTTCTTC.

This clonotype was counted between two and nine times. This chain joins TRBV7-3 and TRBJ2-5; D is undetermined. The J call may be incorrect, as the DNA end agrees better with TRBJ2-7. The germline V gene encodes CDR1 SGHTA and CDR2 FQGTGA. The CDR3 is 13 residues long. The CDR3 DNA is TGTGCCAGCAGCTTAGGTATAAACTACGAGCAGTACTTC. Protein sequence: CASSLGINYEQYF.

This clonotype appeared a few times. V and J are TRBV5-1 and TRBJ2-6; possible D gene TRBD1, 5 bases. The CDR3 spans 15 residues. Germline CDR1 SGHRS, CDR2 YFSETQ. V shed 5 bases and J shed 4 bases, with 13 bases lying between them. CDR3 residues: CASRGQATGANVLTF. CDR3 nucleotides: TGCGCCAGCAGGGGGCAAGCCACAGGGGCCAACGTCCTGACTTTC.

The genes are TRBV28 and TRBJ1-3; D remains unclear. Germline CDR1 is MDHEN and CDR2 is SYDVKM. Trimming shortened V by 7 bases and J by 7 bases, and 11 bases separated the two germline ends. This CDR3 contains 12 residues. This CDR3 is CASTTDSNTIYF. The CDR3 nucleotides are TGTGCCAGCACCACGGACTCGAACACCATATATTTT.